A selection of T cell receptor beta chains follows, all from one sample in a study of T cells in Graves' hyperthyroidism and ophthalmopathy. TCRdb recomputed calls from the multiplex PCR reads with MiXCR, one row per CDR3 protein. The sample holds about 380,000 distinct CDR3 sequences; roughly 13% are singletons and the top ten take approximately 9.9%. The sequenced sample was blood. The receptor set was obtained from an older woman with Graves' hyperthyroidism. Both conserved end residues are part of each CDR3. The D gene is left open where the match is weak. A clone size is listed for some rows: how often the clone was seen (once, few, many), or a class if it is expanded.

v_gene: TRBV12-5; d_gene: -; abundance: many; j_gene: TRBJ2-7; CDR3aa: CASGPGYEQYF; CDR3nt: TGTGCTAGTGGCCCGGGATACGAGCAGTACTTC
v_gene: TRBV6-1; d_gene: -; abundance: few; j_gene: TRBJ1-1; CDR3aa: CASMGELDTEAFF; CDR3nt: TGTGCCAGCATGGGAGAGTTGGACACTGAAGCTTTCTTT
v_gene: TRBV9; d_gene: -; abundance: few; j_gene: TRBJ1-5; CDR3aa: CASSVDPGVQPQHF; CDR3nt: TGTGCCAGCAGCGTAGATCCCGGGGTTCAGCCCCAGCATTTT
v_gene: TRBV3-1; d_gene: TRBD1; abundance: -; j_gene: TRBJ2-2; CDR3aa: CASSLYGTGKTGELFF; CDR3nt: TGTGCCAGCAGCCTCTATGGGACAGGGAAGACCGGGGAGCTGTTTTTT
v_gene: TRBV5-1; d_gene: TRBD1; abundance: few; j_gene: TRBJ2-3; CDR3aa: CASSTWDSRTDTQYF; CDR3nt: TGCGCCAGCAGCACCTGGGACAGCCGCACAGATACGCAGTATTTT
v_gene: TRBV4-1; d_gene: -; abundance: few; j_gene: TRBJ2-5; CDR3aa: CASSQGGGRAGGETQYF; CDR3nt: TGCGCCAGCAGCCAAGGTGGGGGGCGTGCCGGGGGGGAGACCCAGTACTTC
v_gene: TRBV7-2; d_gene: -; abundance: -; j_gene: TRBJ1-5; CDR3aa: CASSSLGVRRPQHF; CDR3nt: TGTGCCAGCAGCTCACTGGGAGTCCGGAGGCCCCAGCATTTT
v_gene: TRBV27; d_gene: TRBD2; abundance: many; j_gene: TRBJ2-2; CDR3aa: CASSPWTSTGELFF; CDR3nt: TGTGCCAGCAGTCCCTGGACTAGCACCGGGGAGCTGTTTTTT
v_gene: TRBV5-5; d_gene: -; abundance: few; j_gene: TRBJ2-3; CDR3aa: CASSRPRGSYQDTQYF; CDR3nt: TGTGCCAGCAGCCGTCCCAGGGGCTCCTATCAGGATACGCAGTATTTT
v_gene: TRBV24-1; d_gene: -; abundance: -; j_gene: TRBJ2-2; CDR3aa: CATQGPDTGELFF; CDR3nt: TGTGCCACCCAGGGCCCTGACACCGGGGAGCTGTTTTTT
v_gene: TRBV24-1; d_gene: -; abundance: many; j_gene: TRBJ1-1; CDR3aa: CATSDFSEGIGTEAFF; CDR3nt: TGTGCCACCAGTGATTTTTCGGAGGGTATAGGCACTGAAGCTTTCTTT
v_gene: TRBV27; d_gene: -; abundance: many; j_gene: TRBJ1-2; CDR3aa: CASSLGPQFYGYTF; CDR3nt: TGTGCCAGCAGTTTAGGTCCTCAGTTCTATGGCTACACCTTC
v_gene: TRBV7-9; d_gene: TRBD1; abundance: many; j_gene: TRBJ2-3; CDR3aa: CASSLRGLGDTQYF; CDR3nt: TGTGCCAGCAGCTTAAGGGGGCTTGGGGATACGCAGTATTTT
v_gene: TRBV6-1; d_gene: TRBD1; abundance: -; j_gene: TRBJ2-6; CDR3aa: CASLGTGLSGANVLTF; CDR3nt: TGTGCCAGCCTAGGGACAGGGCTATCTGGGGCCAACGTCCTGACTTTC
v_gene: TRBV11-2; d_gene: TRBD2; abundance: -; j_gene: TRBJ2-1; CDR3aa: CASSSGLAGLVNEQFF; CDR3nt: TGTGCCAGCAGCTCGGGACTAGCGGGATTAGTCAATGAGCAGTTCTTC
v_gene: TRBV7-9; d_gene: -; abundance: few; j_gene: TRBJ2-7; CDR3aa: CASSSFVVPYEQYF; CDR3nt: TGTGCCAGCAGCTCGTTCGTTGTGCCCTACGAGCAGTACTTC
v_gene: TRBV3-1; d_gene: -; abundance: many; j_gene: TRBJ2-1; CDR3aa: CASSLRMLNEQFF; CDR3nt: TGTGCCAGCAGCCTAAGGATGTTAAATGAGCAGTTCTTC
v_gene: TRBV18; d_gene: TRBD1; abundance: few; j_gene: TRBJ1-1; CDR3aa: CASSPMKGALNTEAFF; CDR3nt: TGTGCCAGCTCACCAATGAAGGGGGCGTTGAACACTGAAGCTTTCTTT
v_gene: TRBV4-2; d_gene: -; abundance: -; j_gene: TRBJ1-5; CDR3aa: CASSQDPRDSNQPQHF; CDR3nt: TGTGCCAGCAGCCAAGATCCCAGAGATAGCAATCAACCCCAGCATTTT
v_gene: TRBV20-1; d_gene: -; abundance: medium-sized; j_gene: TRBJ2-1; CDR3aa: CSAREARQGEQFF; CDR3nt: TGCAGTGCTAGAGAAGCGCGTCAGGGTGAGCAGTTCTTC
v_gene: TRBV6-1; d_gene: -; abundance: once; j_gene: TRBJ1-1; CDR3aa: CASSNRQLGLNTEAFF; CDR3nt: TGTGCCAGCAGTAACCGACAGCTTGGCCTGAACACTGAAGCTTTCTTT
v_gene: TRBV29-1; d_gene: -; abundance: few; j_gene: TRBJ2-1; CDR3aa: CSVDGESTGGVNEQFF; CDR3nt: TGCAGCGTTGATGGGGAGAGTACAGGGGGGGTGAATGAGCAGTTCTTC
v_gene: TRBV28; d_gene: TRBD2; abundance: many; j_gene: TRBJ2-5; CDR3aa: CASSLRLAGVLETQYF; CDR3nt: TGTGCCAGCAGTCTTAGACTAGCGGGAGTTTTAGAGACCCAGTACTTC
v_gene: TRBV7-2; d_gene: -; abundance: -; j_gene: TRBJ2-1; CDR3aa: CASSFDEGPGYNEQFF; CDR3nt: TGTGCCAGCAGCTTCGACGAGGGGCCCGGGTACAATGAGCAGTTCTTC
v_gene: TRBV5-1; d_gene: -; abundance: few; j_gene: TRBJ2-7; CDR3aa: CASGEPTSYEQYF; CDR3nt: TGCGCCAGCGGGGAACCGACCTCCTACGAGCAGTACTTC
v_gene: TRBV19; d_gene: -; abundance: few; j_gene: TRBJ2-7; CDR3aa: CASSIHSRPLREQYF; CDR3nt: TGTGCCAGTAGTATTCATAGCAGGCCCTTGCGCGAGCAGTACTTC
v_gene: TRBV28; d_gene: TRBD1; abundance: -; j_gene: TRBJ2-3; CDR3aa: CASSTIGTANGAQYF; CDR3nt: TGTGCCAGCAGTACGATCGGGACAGCGAATGGAGCGCAGTATTTT
v_gene: TRBV12-3/TRBV12-4; d_gene: -; abundance: -; j_gene: TRBJ1-6; CDR3aa: CASSPGAKSPLHF; CDR3nt: TGTGCCAGCAGTCCAGGGGCTAAGTCACCCCTCCACTTT
v_gene: TRBV20-1; d_gene: TRBD1; abundance: -; j_gene: TRBJ2-1; CDR3aa: CSTRRTGWGEQFF; CDR3nt: TGCAGTACAAGGCGGACAGGGTGGGGTGAGCAGTTCTTC
v_gene: TRBV20-1; d_gene: -; abundance: few; j_gene: TRBJ1-4; CDR3aa: CSARGATNEKLFF; CDR3nt: TGCAGTGCTAGAGGCGCAACTAATGAAAAACTGTTTTTT
v_gene: TRBV13; d_gene: TRBD1; abundance: many; j_gene: TRBJ1-1; CDR3aa: CASSGRDRVPHGTEAFF; CDR3nt: TGTGCCAGCAGCGGCCGGGACAGGGTTCCACATGGCACTGAAGCTTTCTTT
v_gene: TRBV19; d_gene: TRBD1; abundance: -; j_gene: TRBJ2-5; CDR3aa: CASSQGQRQETQYF; CDR3nt: TGTGCCAGTAGTCAGGGACAGCGACAAGAGACCCAGTACTTC
v_gene: TRBV2; d_gene: -; abundance: many; j_gene: TRBJ1-1; CDR3aa: CASRKEVNTEAFF; CDR3nt: TGTGCCAGCAGAAAGGAGGTGAACACTGAAGCTTTCTTT
v_gene: TRBV6-1; d_gene: -; abundance: -; j_gene: TRBJ2-5; CDR3aa: CASRGGRETQYF; CDR3nt: TGTGCCAGCAGAGGGGGGCGTGAGACCCAGTACTTC
v_gene: TRBV6-2/TRBV6-3; d_gene: -; abundance: -; j_gene: TRBJ2-1; CDR3aa: CASSYLRDVGNEQFF; CDR3nt: TGTGCCAGCAGTTACCTCCGGGACGTGGGCAATGAGCAGTTCTTC
v_gene: TRBV25-1; d_gene: TRBD1; abundance: -; j_gene: TRBJ2-1; CDR3aa: CASSVTGARDEQFF; CDR3nt: TGTGCCAGCAGTGTCACAGGGGCCAGGGATGAGCAGTTCTTC
v_gene: TRBV28; d_gene: TRBD2; abundance: many; j_gene: TRBJ2-5; CDR3aa: CASSFPGLARKETQYF; CDR3nt: TGTGCCAGCAGTTTCCCCGGACTAGCGCGGAAAGAGACCCAGTACTTC
v_gene: TRBV9; d_gene: -; abundance: many; j_gene: TRBJ2-3; CDR3aa: CASSVSGASTDTQYF; CDR3nt: TGTGCCAGCAGCGTCTCCGGGGCCAGCACAGATACGCAGTATTTT
v_gene: TRBV30; d_gene: TRBD1; abundance: many; j_gene: TRBJ2-3; CDR3aa: CAYDRGLTDTQYF; CDR3nt: TGTGCCTACGACAGGGGGCTCACAGATACGCAGTATTTT
v_gene: TRBV12-3/TRBV12-4; d_gene: TRBD2; abundance: once; j_gene: TRBJ2-1; CDR3aa: CAGSRLSGKVYNEQFF; CDR3nt: TGTGCCGGCAGCCGTCTAAGCGGGAAAGTCTACAATGAGCAGTTCTTC
v_gene: TRBV20-1; d_gene: -; abundance: few; j_gene: TRBJ2-3; CDR3aa: CSAPWGGSTDTQYF; CDR3nt: TGCAGTGCGCCGTGGGGGGGCAGCACAGATACGCAGTATTTT